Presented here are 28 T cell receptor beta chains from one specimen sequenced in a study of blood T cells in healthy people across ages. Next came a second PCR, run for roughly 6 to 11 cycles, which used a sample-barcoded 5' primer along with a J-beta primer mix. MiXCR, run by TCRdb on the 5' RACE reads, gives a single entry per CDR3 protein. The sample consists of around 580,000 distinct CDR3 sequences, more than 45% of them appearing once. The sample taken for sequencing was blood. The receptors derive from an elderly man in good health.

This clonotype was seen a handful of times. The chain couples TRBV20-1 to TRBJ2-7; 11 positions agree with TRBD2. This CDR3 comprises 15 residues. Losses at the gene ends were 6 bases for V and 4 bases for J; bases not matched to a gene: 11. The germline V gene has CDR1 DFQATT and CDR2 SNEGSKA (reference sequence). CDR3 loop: CSADEIAGGRYEQYF. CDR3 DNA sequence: TGCAGTGCGGACGAAATAGCGGGAGGGCGGTACGAGCAGTACTTC.

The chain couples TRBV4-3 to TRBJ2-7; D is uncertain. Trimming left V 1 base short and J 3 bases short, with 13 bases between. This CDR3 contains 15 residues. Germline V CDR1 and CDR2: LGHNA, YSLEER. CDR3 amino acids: CASSQVASQIYEQYF. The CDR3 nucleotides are TGCGCCAGCAGCCAAGTAGCCTCACAAATCTACGAGCAGTACTTC.

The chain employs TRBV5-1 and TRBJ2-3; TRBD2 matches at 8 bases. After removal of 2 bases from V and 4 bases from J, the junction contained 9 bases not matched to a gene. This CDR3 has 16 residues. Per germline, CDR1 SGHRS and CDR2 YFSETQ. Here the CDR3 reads CASSFGGAGVADTQYF. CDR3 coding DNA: TGCGCCAGCAGCTTCGGAGGAGCGGGGGTTGCAGATACGCAGTATTTT.

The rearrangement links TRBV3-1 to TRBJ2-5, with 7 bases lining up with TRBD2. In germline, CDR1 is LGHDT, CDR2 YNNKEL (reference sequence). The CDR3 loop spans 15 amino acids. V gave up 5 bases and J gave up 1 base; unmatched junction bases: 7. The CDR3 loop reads CASSEGAGVQETQYF. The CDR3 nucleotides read TGTGCCAGCAGCGAAGGGGCGGGGGTCCAAGAGACCCAGTACTTC.

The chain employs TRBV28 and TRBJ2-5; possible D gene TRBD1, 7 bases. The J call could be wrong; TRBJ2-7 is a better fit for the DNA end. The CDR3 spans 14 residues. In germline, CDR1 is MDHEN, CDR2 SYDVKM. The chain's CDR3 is CASRGSGGKYEQYF. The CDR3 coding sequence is TGTGCCAGCAGGGGGTCAGGGGGGAAATACGAGCAGTACTTC.

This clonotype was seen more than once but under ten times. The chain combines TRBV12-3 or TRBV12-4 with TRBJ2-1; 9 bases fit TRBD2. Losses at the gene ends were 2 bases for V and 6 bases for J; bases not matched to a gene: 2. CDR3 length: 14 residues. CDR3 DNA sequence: TGTGCCAGCAGTTTACGGCGGGGGGGCAATGAGCAGTTCTTC. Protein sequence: CASSLRRGGNEQFF.

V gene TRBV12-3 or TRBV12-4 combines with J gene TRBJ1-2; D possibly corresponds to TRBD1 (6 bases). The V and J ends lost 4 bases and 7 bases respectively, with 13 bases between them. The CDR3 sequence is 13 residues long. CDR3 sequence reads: CASSSNRESGYTF. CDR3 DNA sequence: TGTGCCAGCAGTTCCAACAGGGAGAGTGGCTACACCTTC.

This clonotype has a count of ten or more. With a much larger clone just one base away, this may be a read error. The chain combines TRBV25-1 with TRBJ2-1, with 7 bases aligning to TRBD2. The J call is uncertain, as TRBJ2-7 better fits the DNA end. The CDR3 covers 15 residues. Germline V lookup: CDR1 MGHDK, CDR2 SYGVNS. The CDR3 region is CASSALGGDYNEQYF. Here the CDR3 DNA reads TGTGCCAGCAGTGCCCTTGGCGGGGACTACAATGAGCAGTACTTC.

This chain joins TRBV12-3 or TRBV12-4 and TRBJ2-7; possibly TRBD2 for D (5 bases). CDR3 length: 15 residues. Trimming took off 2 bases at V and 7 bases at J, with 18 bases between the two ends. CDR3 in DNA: TGTGCCAGCAGTTTAATGCGGAAGGGCCGGGGAGAGCAGTACTTC. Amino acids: CASSLMRKGRGEQYF.

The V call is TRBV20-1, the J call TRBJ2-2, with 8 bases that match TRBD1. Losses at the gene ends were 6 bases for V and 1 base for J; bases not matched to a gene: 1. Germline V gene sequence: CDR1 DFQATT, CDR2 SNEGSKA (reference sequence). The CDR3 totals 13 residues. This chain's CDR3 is CSAGTGNTGELFF. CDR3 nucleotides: TGCAGTGCCGGGACAGGGAACACCGGGGAGCTGTTTTTT.

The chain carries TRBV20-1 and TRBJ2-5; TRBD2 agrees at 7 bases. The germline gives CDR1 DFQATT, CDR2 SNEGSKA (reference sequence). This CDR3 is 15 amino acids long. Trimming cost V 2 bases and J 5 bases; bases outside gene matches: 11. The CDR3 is CSARWEGRVSETQYF. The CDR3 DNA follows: TGCAGTGCTAGATGGGAGGGAAGGGTTAGTGAGACCCAGTACTTC.

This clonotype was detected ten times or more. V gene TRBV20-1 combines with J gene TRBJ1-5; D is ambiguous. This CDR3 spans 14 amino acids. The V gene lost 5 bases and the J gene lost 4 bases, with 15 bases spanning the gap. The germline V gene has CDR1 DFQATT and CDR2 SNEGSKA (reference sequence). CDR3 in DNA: TGCAGTGCTCTAAACAGACTGAGAAATCAGCCCCAGCATTTT. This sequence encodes CSALNRLRNQPQHF.

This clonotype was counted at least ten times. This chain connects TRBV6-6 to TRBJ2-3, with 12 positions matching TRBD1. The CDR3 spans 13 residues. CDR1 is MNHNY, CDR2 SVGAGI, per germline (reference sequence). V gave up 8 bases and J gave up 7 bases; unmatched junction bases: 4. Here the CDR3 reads CASRDRGQYTQYF. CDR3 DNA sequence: TGTGCCAGCCGGGACAGGGGGCAATATACGCAGTATTTT.

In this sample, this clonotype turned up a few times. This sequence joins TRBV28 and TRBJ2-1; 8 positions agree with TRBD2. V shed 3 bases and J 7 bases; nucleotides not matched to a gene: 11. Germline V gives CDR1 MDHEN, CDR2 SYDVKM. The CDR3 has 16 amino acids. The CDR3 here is CASSLPPSGRGNEQFF. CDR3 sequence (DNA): TGTGCCAGCAGTTTGCCCCCGAGCGGGAGAGGAAATGAGCAGTTCTTC.

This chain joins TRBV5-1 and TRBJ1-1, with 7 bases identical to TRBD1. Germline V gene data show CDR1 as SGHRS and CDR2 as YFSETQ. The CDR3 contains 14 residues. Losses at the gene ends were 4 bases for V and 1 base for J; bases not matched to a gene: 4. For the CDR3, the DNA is TGCGCCAGCAGCGAACGGGACAGGAACACTGAAGCTTTCTTT. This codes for CASSERDRNTEAFF.

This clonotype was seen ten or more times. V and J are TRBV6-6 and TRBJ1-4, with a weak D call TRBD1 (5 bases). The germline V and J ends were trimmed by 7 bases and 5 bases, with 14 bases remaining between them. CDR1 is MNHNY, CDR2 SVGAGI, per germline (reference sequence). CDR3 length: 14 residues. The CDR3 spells CASTKGTANEKLFF. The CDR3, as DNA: TGTGCCAGCACCAAGGGGACCGCCAATGAAAAACTGTTTTTT.

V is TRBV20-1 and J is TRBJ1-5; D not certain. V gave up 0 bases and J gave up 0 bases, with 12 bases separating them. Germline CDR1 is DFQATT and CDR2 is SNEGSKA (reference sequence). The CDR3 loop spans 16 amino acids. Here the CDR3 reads CSARDGRGDSNQPQHF. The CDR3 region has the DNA TGCAGTGCTAGAGATGGTCGGGGAGATAGCAATCAGCCCCAGCATTTT.

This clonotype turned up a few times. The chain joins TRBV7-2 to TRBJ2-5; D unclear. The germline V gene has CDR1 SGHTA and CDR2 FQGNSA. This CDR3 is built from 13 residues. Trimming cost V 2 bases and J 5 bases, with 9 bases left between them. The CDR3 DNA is TGTGCCAGCAGCTTAACGCAAGCTGAGACCCAGTACTTC. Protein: CASSLTQAETQYF.

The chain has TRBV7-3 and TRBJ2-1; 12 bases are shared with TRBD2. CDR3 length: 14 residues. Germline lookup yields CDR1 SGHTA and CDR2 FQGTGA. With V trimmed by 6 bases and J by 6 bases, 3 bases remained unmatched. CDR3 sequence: CASRLAGGSNEQFF. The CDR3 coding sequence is TGTGCCAGCAGACTAGCGGGGGGCTCCAATGAGCAGTTCTTC.

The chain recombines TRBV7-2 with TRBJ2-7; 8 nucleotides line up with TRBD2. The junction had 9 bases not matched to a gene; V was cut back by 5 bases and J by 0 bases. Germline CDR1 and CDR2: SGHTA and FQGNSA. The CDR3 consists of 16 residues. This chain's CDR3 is CASSPGGAHSSYEQYF. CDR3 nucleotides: TGTGCCAGCAGCCCCGGGGGGGCCCATAGCTCCTACGAGCAGTACTTC.

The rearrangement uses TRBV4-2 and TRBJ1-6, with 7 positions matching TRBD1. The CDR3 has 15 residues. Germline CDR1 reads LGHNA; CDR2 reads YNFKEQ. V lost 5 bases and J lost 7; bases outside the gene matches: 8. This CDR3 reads CASSDNRGRNSPLHF. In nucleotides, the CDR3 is TGTGCCAGCAGCGACAACAGGGGCAGGAATTCACCCCTCCACTTT.

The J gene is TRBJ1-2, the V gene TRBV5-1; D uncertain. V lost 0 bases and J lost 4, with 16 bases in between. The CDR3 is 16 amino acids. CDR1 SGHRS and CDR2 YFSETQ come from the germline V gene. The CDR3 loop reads CASSLADQADRYGYTF. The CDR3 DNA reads TGCGCCAGCAGCTTGGCCGATCAGGCCGATCGCTATGGCTACACCTTC.

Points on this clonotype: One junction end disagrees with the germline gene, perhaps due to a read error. CDR3 amino acids: CVSSYAASKAEAFF. The CDR3 nucleotides read TGTGTCAGCAGTTACGCGGCCTCCAAAGCTGAAGCTTTCTTT. The J gene is TRBJ1-1, the V gene TRBV6-5; D is unresolved. CDR3 size: 14 residues. Germline V gives CDR1 MNHEY, CDR2 SVGAGI.

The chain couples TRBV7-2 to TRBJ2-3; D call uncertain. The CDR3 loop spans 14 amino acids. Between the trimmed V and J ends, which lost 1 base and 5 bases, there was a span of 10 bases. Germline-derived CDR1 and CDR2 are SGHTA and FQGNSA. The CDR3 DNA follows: TGTGCCAGCAGCTTAGAAGTTACACAAGATACGCAGTATTTT. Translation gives CASSLEVTQDTQYF.

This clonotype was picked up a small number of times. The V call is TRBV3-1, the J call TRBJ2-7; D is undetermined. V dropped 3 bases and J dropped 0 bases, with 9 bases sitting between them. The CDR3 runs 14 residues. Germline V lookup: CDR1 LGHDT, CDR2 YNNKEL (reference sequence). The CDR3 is CASSHFGDSYEQYF. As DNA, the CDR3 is TGTGCCAGCAGCCACTTTGGCGACTCCTACGAGCAGTACTTC.

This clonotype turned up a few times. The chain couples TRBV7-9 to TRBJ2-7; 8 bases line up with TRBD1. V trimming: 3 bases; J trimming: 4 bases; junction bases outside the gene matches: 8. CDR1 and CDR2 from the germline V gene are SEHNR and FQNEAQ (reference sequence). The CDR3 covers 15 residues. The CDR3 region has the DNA TGTGCCAGCAGCTTCGATGACAGGGGCCGGTACGAGCAGTACTTC. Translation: CASSFDDRGRYEQYF.

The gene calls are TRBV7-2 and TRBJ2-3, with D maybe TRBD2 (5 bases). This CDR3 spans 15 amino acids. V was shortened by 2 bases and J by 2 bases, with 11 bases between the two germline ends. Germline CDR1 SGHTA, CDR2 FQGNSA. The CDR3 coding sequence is TGTGCCAGCAGCTTAAATTTCGGGGACACAGATACGCAGTATTTT. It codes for CASSLNFGDTDTQYF.

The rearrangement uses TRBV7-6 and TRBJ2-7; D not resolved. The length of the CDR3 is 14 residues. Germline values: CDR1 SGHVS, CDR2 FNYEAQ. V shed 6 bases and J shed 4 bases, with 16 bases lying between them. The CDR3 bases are TGTGCCAGCAGTGTAGGGTCCGCCGGGTACGAGCAGTACTTC. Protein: CASSVGSAGYEQYF.